A single sample is the source of the 15 T cell receptor beta chains below, sequenced in a study of blood T cell repertoires in COVID-19. The assay was immunoSEQ multiplex PCR, and TCRdb's table has in-frame clones only and misses some. The profile shows 120,000 or so clones, roughly 88% of them singletons. The material sequenced was peripheral blood. The receptors come from an elderly woman with acute or convalescent COVID-19.

This chain uses TRBV11-2 with TRBJ1-5, with TRBD1 as a possible D gene (5 bases). CDR1 and CDR2 (germline): SGHAT, FQNNGV. The CDR3 sequence is 15 residues long. The V end was cut by 1 base, the J end by 3 bases, with 10 bases between. For the CDR3, the DNA is TGTGCCAGCAGCTTAGTTGGGGCCCCCAATCAGCCCCAGCATTTT. This codes for CASSLVGAPNQPQHF.

This rearrangement joins TRBV5-5 to TRBJ1-4, with a tentative D call TRBD1 (6 bases). The CDR3 extends over 15 amino acids. CDR1 SGHKS and CDR2 YYEKEE come from the germline V gene (reference sequence). V was clipped by 0 bases and J by 6 bases, with 12 bases between them. The CDR3 region is CASSLEGGMDEKLFF. For the CDR3, the DNA is TGTGCCAGCAGCTTGGAAGGGGGAATGGATGAAAAACTGTTTTTT.

This clone was seen only a few times. The gene calls are TRBV6-2 or TRBV6-3 and TRBJ2-7, with TRBD1 as a possible D gene (6 bases). V lost 2 bases to trimming and J lost 2 bases, with 10 bases between them. This CDR3 comprises 14 residues. Germline V gives CDR1 MNHEY, CDR2 SVGEGT. The DNA of the CDR3 is TGTGCCAGCAGTTACCTCAGGGGTCCCTACGAGCAGTACTTC. Translation: CASSYLRGPYEQYF.

The J gene is TRBJ1-2, the V gene TRBV6-6; unclear D gene. The germline CDR1 and CDR2 sequences are MNHNY and SVGAGI (reference sequence). Between the trimmed V and J ends, which lost 5 bases and 1 base, there was a span of 5 bases. The CDR3 runs to 12 residues. CDR3 region: CASSPLNYGYTF. The CDR3 DNA reads TGTGCCAGCAGTCCTCTTAACTATGGCTACACCTTC.

The V call is TRBV6-5, the J call TRBJ1-2; 8 positions agree with TRBD1. V lost 6 bases to trimming and J lost 4 bases; unmatched junction nucleotides: 7. CDR1 MNHEY and CDR2 SVGAGI come from the germline V gene. The CDR3 is 14 residues long. The CDR3 sequence: CASRGTGTFYGYTF. The CDR3 DNA is TGTGCCAGCAGAGGGACAGGCACTTTCTATGGCTACACCTTC.

The chain carries TRBV7-2 and TRBJ2-7; 8 bases agree with TRBD1. V gave up 1 base and J gave up 6 bases; unmatched junction bases: 8. Germline V gene lookup returns CDR1 SGHTA and CDR2 FQGNSA. This CDR3 is built from 15 residues. CDR3 sequence: CASSLDTGGRVEQYF. Written as DNA, the CDR3 is TGTGCCAGCAGCTTAGATACAGGGGGTAGGGTCGAGCAGTACTTC.

The J gene is TRBJ1-1, the V gene TRBV5-8; TRBD1 aligns across 11 bases. The CDR3 loop spans 15 amino acids. The V gene end was trimmed by 3 bases and the J gene end by 4 bases; junction bases not matched to a gene: 5. CDR1 and CDR2 from the germline V gene are SGHTS and YDEGEE. CDR3 protein: CASSSAGTGGTEAFF. DNA of the CDR3: TGTGCCAGCAGCTCGGCGGGGACAGGGGGCACTGAAGCTTTCTTT.

The V call is TRBV7-8, the J call TRBJ2-1, with 13 bases matching TRBD2. J gave up 10 bases and V 5 bases, and 11 bases lay outside the gene matches. There are 16 residues in the CDR3. CDR1 and CDR2 from the germline V gene are SGHVS and FQNEAQ. The DNA of the CDR3 is TGTGCCAGCAGCCCCAGCCTGGGACTAGCGGGACAAGAGCAGTTCTTC. This encodes CASSPSLGLAGQEQFF.

This clone came up once. The J gene is TRBJ2-2, the V gene TRBV18; 7 bases map to TRBD1. The CDR3 totals 16 residues. Germline V gene lookup returns CDR1 KGHSH and CDR2 LQKENI. V was pared by 5 bases and J by 4 bases, with 10 bases of the junction left unmatched. This CDR3 is CASSSEGARVTGELFF. The CDR3 DNA reads TGTGCCAGCTCATCTGAGGGGGCGAGGGTCACCGGGGAGCTGTTTTTT.

The chain employs TRBV10-3 and TRBJ1-2, with TRBD1 as a possible D gene (5 bases). With 2 bases removed from V and 5 bases from J, the gap between germline ends came to 15 bases. CDR3 length: 15 amino acids. CDR1 is ENHRY, CDR2 SYGVKD, per germline. The CDR3 sequence: CAISEREGREYGYTF. The CDR3 DNA follows: TGTGCCATCAGTGAGCGGGAGGGGAGGGAATATGGCTACACCTTC.

This rearrangement joins TRBV6-5 to TRBJ1-6; D perhaps matches TRBD1 (5 bases). Germline lookup yields CDR1 MNHEY and CDR2 SVGAGI. Trimming stripped 4 bases from V and 9 bases from J, with 13 bases between. The CDR3 is made up of 14 amino acids. The CDR3 region has the DNA TGTGCCAGCAGTTCGGCGACAGCCGGTTCACCCCTCCACTTT. Amino acid sequence: CASSSATAGSPLHF.

The J gene is TRBJ1-1, the V gene TRBV4-1, with 7 bases that match TRBD1. V lost 1 base, J lost 1 base, and 6 bases stayed unmatched. This CDR3 is 16 amino acids long. Looked up from germline, CDR1 is MGHRA and CDR2 is YSYEKL. The CDR3 spells CASSQGHTGANTEAFF. The CDR3 DNA reads as TGCGCCAGCAGCCAAGGTCATACAGGGGCGAACACTGAAGCTTTCTTT.

This clone was seen just once. This sequence joins TRBV11-2 and TRBJ1-4; 7 positions agree with TRBD1. The germline CDR1 and CDR2 sequences are SGHAT and FQNNGV. The CDR3 runs to 15 residues. J lost 3 bases, V lost 5 bases, and 6 bases had no gene match. In DNA form, the CDR3 reads TGTGCCAGCAGCCCGGGACAGTCGGCTAATGAAAAACTGTTTTTT. It specifies CASSPGQSANEKLFF. Complete variable domain (other parts from reference TRBV11-2 and TRBJ1-4): EAGVAQSPRYKIIEKRQSVAFWCNPISGHATLYWYQQILGQGPKLLIQFQNNGVVDDSQLPKDRFSAERLKGVDSTLKIQPAKLEDSAVYLCASSPGQSANEKLFFGSGTQLSVL.

This clone was counted a single time. V usage is TRBV3-1 (or the pseudogene TRBV3-2) and J usage is TRBJ2-4; 13 bases are shared with TRBD2. This CDR3 comprises 16 residues. V lost 1 base, J lost 10 bases, and 7 bases stayed unmatched. Germline values: CDR1 LGHDT, CDR2 YNNKEL (reference sequence). Here the CDR3 reads CASSQATSGGARIQYF. The CDR3 nucleotides read TGTGCCAGCAGCCAAGCCACTAGCGGGGGGGCAAGGATTCAGTACTTC.

In nucleotides, the CDR3 is TGTGCCAGCAGCTCCTACCTGTCCGAGGACAAGCAGTACTTC. This sequence encodes CASSSYLSEDKQYF. The chain has TRBV9 and TRBJ2-7; D perhaps matches TRBD1 (5 bases). The CDR3 loop spans 14 amino acids. V lost 4 bases to trimming and J lost 8 bases, with 19 bases between them. Per germline, CDR1 SGDLS and CDR2 YYNGEE.